Following are 32 T cell receptor beta chains from one sample sequenced in a study of radiotherapy plus CTLA-4 blockade in lung cancer. The data were produced by immunoSEQ multiplex PCR, yet TCRdb's version contains in-frame clones alone and is incomplete. The sample gives approximately 33,000 clones, about 72% of which show up once; 6.5% to 9% is in the top ten. This specimen was peripheral blood, taken from a patient treated with radiotherapy plus ipilimumab. The receptor set was obtained from a human donor with non-small cell lung cancer who had stable disease on radiotherapy plus ipilimumab.

V and J are TRBV11-2 and TRBJ2-4; D may correspond to TRBD1 or TRBD2 (5 bases each). Germline lookup yields CDR1 SGHAT and CDR2 FQNNGV. V gave up 5 bases and J gave up 3 bases, with 14 bases separating them. CDR3 length: 15 amino acids. CDR3 loop: CASSPFGAGKNIQYF. CDR3 DNA: TGTGCCAGCAGCCCATTCGGGGCGGGCAAAAACATTCAGTACTTC.

There are a few counts of this clone. The chain carries TRBV6-5 and TRBJ1-1, with D possibly matching TRBD1 (5 bases). The V end lost 3 bases, the J end lost 4 bases, and 15 bases lay between the germline ends. The CDR3 totals 15 residues. The germline V gene encodes CDR1 MNHEY and CDR2 SVGAGI. CDR3 protein: CASSYWDPLRTEAFF. The CDR3 nucleotides read TGTGCCAGCAGTTATTGGGACCCCCTGCGCACTGAAGCTTTCTTT.

The V call is TRBV6-1, the J call TRBJ1-3; possibly TRBD1 for D (5 bases). Germline V lookup: CDR1 MNHNS, CDR2 SASEGT. This CDR3 is 14 amino acids long. The V end was cut by 2 bases, the J end by 4 bases, with 9 bases between. The CDR3 here is CASSEWSGGNTIYF. CDR3 DNA sequence: TGTGCCAGCAGTGAATGGTCAGGGGGAAACACCATATATTTT.

V is TRBV29-1 and J is TRBJ1-1; maybe TRBD1 (5 bases). Trimming took off 4 bases at V and 0 bases at J, with 21 bases between the two ends. The CDR3 sequence is 17 residues long. Germline V gene lookup returns CDR1 SQVTM and CDR2 ANQGSEA. The CDR3 nucleotides read TGCAGCGTTGTCGACAGCGGCGCACCCGGGATGAACACTGAAGCTTTCTTT. Translated, it gives CSVVDSGAPGMNTEAFF.

This chain uses TRBV6-5 with TRBJ2-1, with 11 positions matching TRBD2. The CDR3 is 16 residues long. The J segment lost 0 bases and the V segment lost 2 bases, leaving 0 bases of the junction unmatched. CDR1 is MNHEY and CDR2 is SVGAGI in the germline V gene. The CDR3 DNA reads as TGTGCCAGCAGTTACCTAGCGGGGGGCTCCTACAATGAGCAGTTCTTC. This encodes CASSYLAGGSYNEQFF.

CDR3 sequence reads: CASSQEASGGPFFSYNEQFF. CDR3 sequence (DNA): TGTGCCAGCAGCCAAGAGGCTAGCGGGGGGCCCTTTTTCTCCTACAATGAGCAGTTCTTC. The chain employs TRBV4-2 and TRBJ2-1; 11 bases are shared with TRBD2. The V gene end was trimmed by 0 bases and the J gene end by 0 bases; junction bases not matched to a gene: 10. Germline assignment: CDR1 LGHNA and CDR2 YNFKEQ. There are 20 residues in the CDR3.

The V and J genes are TRBV21-1 and TRBJ2-1; the table gives TRBD1 as D, unverified against the DNA. TRBV21-1 is a recognized pseudogene. The CDR3 is 18 amino acids. Here the CDR3 reads CASSKEGHLWGFYNEQFF. CDR3 bases: TGTGCCAGCAGCAAAGAGGGACACCTATGGGGGTTCTACAATGAGCAGTTCTTC.

This chain joins TRBV28 and TRBJ1-1, with D unclear. V was clipped by 6 bases and J by 5 bases, with 16 bases between them. The CDR3 is made up of 14 amino acids. Germline V CDR1 and CDR2: MDHEN, SYDVKM. This chain's CDR3 is CASRSGRFGTEAFF. DNA for the CDR3: TGTGCCAGCAGATCCGGACGATTCGGGACTGAAGCTTTCTTT. Complete variable domain (other parts from reference TRBV28 and TRBJ1-1): DVKVTQSSRYLVKRTGEKVFLECVQDMDHENMFWYRQDPGLGLRLIYFSYDVKMKEKGDIPEGYSVSREKKERFSLILESASTNQTSMYLCASRSGRFGTEAFFGQGTRLTVV.

This clone was found a few times. This sequence joins TRBV5-4 and TRBJ2-3; D gene uncertain. This CDR3 is 13 amino acids long. V lost 3 bases and J 9 bases, leaving 14 bases between the germline ends. CDR1 and CDR2 from the germline V gene are SGHNT and YYREEE (reference sequence). The CDR3 loop is CASSSYVADTQYF. For the CDR3, the DNA is TGTGCCAGCAGCTCCTACGTAGCTGACACGCAGTATTTT.

V and J are TRBV6-5 and TRBJ1-6; no clear D. The germline CDR1 and CDR2 sequences are MNHEY and SVGAGI. Trimming removed 2 bases from V and 6 bases from J, with 2 bases in between. This CDR3 has 12 residues. In DNA form, the CDR3 reads TGTGCCAGCAGTTACGTTAATTCACCCCTCCACTTT. Protein product: CASSYVNSPLHF.

The chain carries TRBV29-1 and TRBJ1-1; the match to TRBD1 covers 7 bases. Germline CDR1 reads SQVTM; CDR2 reads ANQGSEA. CDR3 length: 11 residues. V was pared by 7 bases and J by 7 bases, with 6 bases of the junction left unmatched. CDR3 sequence (DNA): TGCAGCGCAGGGACAGAGTATGAAGCTTTCTTT. Protein sequence: CSAGTEYEAFF.

The V gene is TRBV6-5, the J gene TRBJ1-2; no clear D. The CDR3 spans 13 residues. The V gene's germline CDR1 is MNHEY and CDR2 SVGAGI. V was pared by 5 bases and J by 4 bases, with 11 bases between. The CDR3 nucleotides read TGTGCCAGCAGTCCCCACGGGCCCTATGGCTACACCTTC. This sequence encodes CASSPHGPYGYTF.

This clone appeared a few times. The chain links TRBV7-7 to TRBJ1-1; D unresolved. The V end was cut by 5 bases, the J end by 0 bases, with 13 bases between. Germline loops: CDR1 SSHAT, CDR2 FNYEAQ (reference sequence). There are 15 residues in the CDR3. The CDR3 coding sequence is TGTGCCAGCAGCGCCCTTATAGGGATGAACACTGAAGCTTTCTTT. Its protein product is CASSALIGMNTEAFF.

The chain couples TRBV5-1 to TRBJ1-2, with D uncertain. Deletions cut 2 bases from V and 3 bases from J, with 8 bases between. Looked up from germline, CDR1 is SGHRS and CDR2 is YFSETQ. CDR3 length: 13 residues. The CDR3 sequence: CASSLGGDYGYTF. CDR3 nucleotide sequence: TGCGCCAGCAGCTTAGGTGGGGACTATGGCTACACCTTC.

This clone came up a few times. The chain couples TRBV7-9 to TRBJ2-5; D call uncertain. Germline CDR1 and CDR2: SEHNR and FQNEAQ (reference sequence). The CDR3 contains 11 residues. Trimming cost V 3 bases and J 1 base, with 0 bases left between them. The CDR3 nucleotides read TGTGCCAGCAGCTTCCAAGAGACCCAGTACTTC. This translates into CASSFQETQYF.

The chain joins TRBV9 to TRBJ1-4, with a weak D call TRBD1 (5 bases). Germline assignment: CDR1 SGDLS and CDR2 YYNGEE. The CDR3 is 11 residues long. V lost 3 bases and J lost 8, with 5 bases in between. The CDR3 DNA reads as TGTGCCAGCAGCGAGGGGGAAAAACTGTTTTTT. It is translated as CASSEGEKLFF. The whole variable domain, filled in from reference TRBV9 and TRBJ1-4, reads DSGVTQTPKHLITATGQRVTLRCSPRSGDLSVYWYQQSLDQGLQFLIQYYNGEERAKGNILERFSAQQFPDLHSELNLSSLELGDSALYFCASSEGEKLFFGSGTQLSVL.

The J gene is TRBJ1-3, the V gene TRBV9; a possible D gene is TRBD1 (6 bases). The CDR3 is 15 residues long. The V gene lost 3 bases and the J gene lost 2 bases, with 12 bases spanning the gap. The germline V gene has CDR1 SGDLS and CDR2 YYNGEE. CDR3 in amino acids: CASSAPTGTGNTIYF. CDR3 bases: TGTGCCAGCAGCGCCCCAACAGGGACTGGAAACACCATATATTTT.

The chain carries TRBV5-8 and TRBJ1-5, with 8 positions matching TRBD1. V lost 5 bases, J lost 4 bases, and 5 bases stayed unmatched. The CDR3 is 14 residues long. From germline, CDR1 is SGHTS and CDR2 YDEGEE. CDR3 nucleotide sequence: TGTGCCAGCAGTCTAGACAGGGGTAATCAGCCCCAGCATTTT. Encoded protein: CASSLDRGNQPQHF.

The rearrangement links TRBV7-9 to TRBJ2-7; 11 nucleotides line up with TRBD1. The germline CDR1 and CDR2 sequences are SEHNR and FQNEAQ (reference sequence). Unmatched junction bases numbered 9, after V lost 5 bases and J lost 6 bases. The CDR3 is 15 residues long. The CDR3 sequence: CASSDTGTGGFEQYF. The CDR3, as DNA: TGTGCCAGCAGCGACACCGGGACAGGGGGATTCGAGCAGTACTTC.

The V call is TRBV5-1, the J call TRBJ2-1, with 8 bases identical to TRBD1. Germline V gene sequence: CDR1 SGHRS, CDR2 YFSETQ. The length of the CDR3 is 14 residues. Losses at the gene ends were 3 bases for V and 8 bases for J; bases not matched to a gene: 7. The CDR3 loop is CASSSRGTGDEQFF. Written as DNA, the CDR3 is TGCGCCAGCAGCTCTCGGGGGACAGGCGATGAGCAGTTCTTC. The complete variable domain, with remaining parts taken from reference TRBV5-1 and TRBJ2-1, reads KAGVTQTPRYLIKTRGQQVTLSCSPISGHRSVSWYQQTPGQGLQFLFEYFSETQRNKGNFPGRFSGRQFSNSRSEMNVSTLELGDSALYLCASSSRGTGDEQFFGPGTRLTVL.

The V and J genes are TRBV7-9 and TRBJ2-5; weak D call: TRBD1 (6 bases). The CDR3 covers 13 residues. Germline CDR1 reads SEHNR; CDR2 reads FQNEAQ (reference sequence). The germline V and J ends were trimmed by 7 bases and 0 bases, with 9 bases remaining between them. The CDR3, as DNA: TGTGCCAGCATAGACAGGTACCAAGAGACCCAGTACTTC. This sequence encodes CASIDRYQETQYF.

A single count supports this clone. The junction and the germline gene differ at one end; a read error may be behind it. Other DNA sequences in the sample encode the same CDR3. The rearrangement links TRBV4-2 to TRBJ1-5; D uncertain. From germline, CDR1 is LGHNA and CDR2 YNFKEQ. The CDR3 consists of 14 residues. The CDR3 nucleotides are TGTGCCAGCAGCCAAGAAGGGAATAATCAGCCCCAACATTTT. It yields the protein CASSQEGNNQPQHF.

This chain's CDR3 is CASSTWTEAFF. The DNA for the CDR3 is TGTGCCAGCAGCACCTGGACAGAAGCTTTCTTT. This chain joins TRBV5-5 and TRBJ1-1; D possibly corresponds to TRBD1 (5 bases). This CDR3 spans 11 amino acids. Germline CDR1 SGHKS, CDR2 YYEKEE (reference sequence). Trimming stripped 4 bases from V and 8 bases from J, with 9 bases between.

The genes are TRBV6-5 and TRBJ1-1; 7 positions agree with TRBD1. V lost 7 bases to trimming and J lost 3 bases; unmatched junction nucleotides: 2. Germline lookup yields CDR1 MNHEY and CDR2 SVGAGI. The CDR3 runs to 12 residues. The CDR3 coding sequence is TGTGCCAGCATCAGGGGGGACACTGAAGCTTTCTTT. Encoded protein: CASIRGDTEAFF.

The chain couples TRBV6-1 to TRBJ2-7; 9 positions agree with TRBD2. Germline CDR1 is MNHNS and CDR2 is SASEGT. The CDR3 covers 15 residues. The J segment lost 0 bases and the V segment lost 5 bases, leaving 5 bases of the junction unmatched. The CDR3 reads CASSQSGGISYEQYF. For the CDR3, the DNA is TGTGCCAGCAGTCAAAGCGGGGGGATCTCCTACGAGCAGTACTTC.

The V gene is TRBV7-9, the J gene TRBJ1-1, with no clear D. Looked up from germline, CDR1 is SEHNR and CDR2 is FQNEAQ (reference sequence). This CDR3 is built from 14 residues. The ends were cut back, 5 bases at V and 1 base at J, with 11 bases in the middle. CDR3 nucleotides: TGTGCCAGCAGCCTTGGTCGTCAGAACACTGAAGCTTTCTTT. Residues: CASSLGRQNTEAFF.

The chain joins TRBV7-9 to TRBJ2-6; 10 positions match TRBD1. The germline V gene has CDR1 SEHNR and CDR2 FQNEAQ (reference sequence). V lost 9 bases and J lost 0; bases outside the gene matches: 14. This CDR3 contains 19 residues. The CDR3 coding sequence is TGTGCCAGTCGACAGGGGGCGGGCCAATTTTCCTCTGGGGCCAACGTCCTGACTTTC. Translated, it gives CASRQGAGQFSSGANVLTF.

The genes are TRBV2 and TRBJ2-7; tentative D call: TRBD1 (6 bases). CDR1 is SNHLY, CDR2 FYNNEI, per germline. This CDR3 has 14 amino acids. V was shortened by 1 base and J by 4 bases, with 11 bases between the two germline ends. CDR3 DNA sequence: TGTGCCAGCAGTGAAGTGGGGCAGGGGTACGAGCAGTACGTC. This codes for CASSEVGQGYEQYV.

This chain connects TRBV2 to TRBJ1-1, with 7 bases identical to TRBD1. Trimming took 6 bases from V and 5 from J; bases not matched to a gene: 6. The germline CDR1 and CDR2 sequences are SNHLY and FYNNEI. There are 13 residues in the CDR3. The CDR3 reads CASSGQDLTEAFF. DNA for the CDR3: TGTGCCAGCAGCGGACAGGACTTGACTGAAGCTTTCTTT.

V usage is TRBV19 and J usage is TRBJ2-2; the match to TRBD2 covers 7 bases. Trimming cost V 1 base and J 7 bases; bases outside gene matches: 3. Germline V lookup: CDR1 LNHDA, CDR2 SQIVND (reference sequence). The CDR3 consists of 14 residues. The DNA for the CDR3 is TGTGCCAGTAGTATAGTAAGGACTAGCGGGGAGCTGTTTTTT. This gives the protein CASSIVRTSGELFF.

A few counts support this clone. Other DNA sequences in this specimen translate into the identical CDR3. The V gene is TRBV6-1, the J gene TRBJ1-6; D is perhaps TRBD1 (5 bases). The ends were cut back, 4 bases at V and 4 bases at J, with 8 bases in the middle. This CDR3 spans 14 amino acids. Germline V gene sequence: CDR1 MNHNS, CDR2 SASEGT. CDR3 region: CASSAGPYNSPLHF. The CDR3 nucleotides are TGTGCCAGCAGTGCAGGGCCTTATAATTCACCCCTCCACTTT.

The rearrangement joins TRBV28 to TRBJ2-4; perhaps TRBD2 as D (6 bases). The germline V gene encodes CDR1 MDHEN and CDR2 SYDVKM. With 3 bases removed from V and 10 bases from J, the gap between germline ends came to 10 bases. The CDR3 spans 12 residues. The CDR3 region has the DNA TGTGCCAGCAGTTTGGACGGGGGAATTCAGTACTTC. This codes for CASSLDGGIQYF.